This TCR beta chain was sequenced in a study of vaccination and CD4 T cells after COVID-19. Treatment: approximately nine-day PBMC culture with coronavirus spike peptide pools or control peptides (ViraFEST assay). After expanding antigen-specific T cells with peptide pools, ViraFEST sequenced their TCRs. Each well held roughly 2 million PBMCs in IL-2 (around 10 IU/ml) medium with around 9.4 ug/ml peptide pools. CDR1 SGHRS and CDR2 YFSETQ come from the germline V gene. V lost 0 bases to trimming and J lost 6 bases, with 9 bases between them. The length of the CDR3 is 13 residues. Concerning this clonotype itself: Its matching antigen is unknown.

The Oncomine TCR Beta short-read assay was applied to DNA of cultured CD4+ T cells. TCRdb ran MiXCR on the PCR reads and lists one entry per CDR3 protein. The data show approximately 9,600 distinct CDR3 sequences, roughly 25% seen once. Sequencing used CD4+ T cells from blood, cultured in vitro, obtained before SARS-CoV-2 vaccination. The gene calls are TRBV5-1 and TRBJ1-1; D is uncertain. This clonotype originated in a human donor who received a COVID-19 vaccine. CDR3: CASSLAQNAEAFF. The CDR3 DNA reads as TGCGCCAGCAGCTTGGCCCAAAACGCTGAAGCTTTCTTT. The full variable domain, rest sourced from reference TRBV5-1 and TRBJ1-1, is KAGVTQTPRYLIKTRGQQVTLSCSPISGHRSVSWYQQTPGQGLQFLFEYFSETQRNKGNFPGRFSGRQFSNSRSEMNVSTLELGDSALYLCASSLAQNAEAFFGQGTRLTVV.